This TCR beta chain emerged from a study of T cell responses to AZD1222 COVID-19 vaccine (dated by TCRdb to about 2021). Looking at the study overall: A total of 233 trial participants underwent TCR sequencing, of whom some 210 received two doses of AZD1222 and about 25 received two doses of the MenACWY control vaccine. Trial participants were enrolled by age into 18-55, 56-69 and 70-plus year subgroups, with approximately 150, 30 and 60 TCR-sequenced participants respectively. Overall study results and their limits: After two AZD1222 doses, both the breadth and the depth of spike-specific TCRs were significantly higher than at day 0 and than in MenACWY recipients. Conclusions about previously exposed vaccinees are limited, since just a handful of AZD1222 recipients were seropositive for SARS-CoV-2 at baseline. Because no samples from the day 14 peak response were available, repertoires could be characterized only after the peak T cell response. Vaccine-associated CD4 TCRs spanned the whole spike protein, with dominant responses in regions 160-218 and 743-854. In the small 56-69-year group, the increase in depth fell short of significance, most likely because of low power. Participants were mostly white British, with more females than males. The authors suggested clonal diversity may have been underestimated. Reportedly, almost half of the unique spike-specific TCRs recognized epitopes lying outside the regions that are mutated in the B.1.351 and B.1.1.7 variants.

Remarks on this clone: Its antigen is still unknown. No qualities accompany the bases; no much larger clone lies one base away.

This sample's time point label indicates: about 28 days (+/-7) after the second vaccine dose. AZD1222 recipients whose second dose came at about 4 weeks and those whose second dose came at about 12 weeks were combined into one group, since spike-specific TCR depth and breadth did not differ between the two schedules. Samples from vaccinated people were obtained from the UK trials COV001 and COV002, which included a single-blind randomized controlled phase 2/3 trial of AZD1222 (ChAdOx1 nCoV-19) in healthy adults. Trial participant PBMC samples were collected at day 0 and day 28 after the second dose for TCRbeta chain sequencing. The CDR3 regions of human TCRbeta chains were analyzed by immunosequencing. Regarding the original processing steps: Repertoire TCRs were matched against a reference library of SARS-CoV-2-specific TCRs generated with the MIRA antigen-specificity platform. Breadth was defined as the fraction of unique TCRs that were SARS-CoV-2-associated. Depth was defined as the fraction of total T cells that were SARS-CoV-2-associated. Using the MIRA data, every spike-specific TCR was mapped to the spike region that the TCR reacted to and assigned to either a CD4 or a CD8 class. Log10-transformed breadth and depth values were compared by one-way ANOVA with Sidak's multiple comparisons tests. TCRdb stores this immuneACCESS table with in-frame sequences only. Part of the clones is absent; in the studies checked, under half of the shortfall reflects unresolved V genes, and no reason is known for the rest. That table gives V, J and clone size, and the DNA gave D and trimming. The sample yields 83,000 or so clones; around 90% were counted once. The top ten constitute under 35% of the sample.

This sample comprised peripheral blood, obtained 28 days after the second AZD1222 dose. The receptor's source is an adult who received the AZD1222 COVID-19 vaccine.

At the DNA level, the sequence is TGTGCCAGCAGCTTAGGCAGAGCAACTAATGAAAAACTGTTTTTT. Translated, this gives CASSLGRATNEKLFF. The chain employs TRBV7-9 and TRBJ1-4, with the D gene call left open. Reading from cysteine to phenylalanine, the CDR3 counts 15 amino acids. Left in the record is the CDR3 DNA by itself, 45 bases read in frame from the first base. Trimming takes 1 base from V and 0 bases from J, and the germline ends sit 6 bases apart. In the germline V gene (reference sequence), CDR1 corresponds to SEHNR and CDR2 to FQNEAQ. With the rest looked up from the reference TRBV7-9 and TRBJ1-4 genes rather than sequenced, the full variable domain is DTGVSQNPRHKITKRGQNVTFRCDPISEHNRLYWYRQTLGQGPEFLTYFQNEAQLEKSRLLSDRFSAERPKGSFSTLEIQRTEQGDSAMYLCASSLGRATNEKLFFGSGTQLSVL.